The sequence of this T cell receptor (beta chain) was determined in a study of liver allograft versus peripheral blood T cells. Study details: Liver transplant recipients had T cell receptor repertoires compared between transplanted liver and peripheral blood.

This clonotype rates as medium-sized. TCRdb re-called the reads with MiXCR, one entry per CDR3 protein. The table includes 7,000 to 9,500 distinct CDR3 sequences, approximately 17% detected once. Trimming left V 1 base short and J 1 base short, with 17 bases between. In germline, CDR1 is MDHEN, CDR2 SYDVKM. The CDR3 is 18 amino acids. The source of this sequence is a human patient who had a liver transplant. Some T cells here may be from the graft donor. This chain uses TRBV28 with TRBJ1-5; D gene ambiguous. The DNA of the CDR3 is TGTGCCAGCAGTTTATTATCGCCCGGACGTAAGAGCAATCAGCCCCAGCATTTT. Its translation is CASSLLSPGRKSNQPQHF.